This TCR beta chain emerged from a study of molecular identifiers for immune sequencing clone quantification. Libraries from naive CD8 cells were generated from about 20,000 to 1,000,000 sorted cells (with 10%, 30% or 50% RNA). TCRdb processed the PCR reads anew with MiXCR; each CDR3 protein has one entry. The data hold about 630,000 distinct CDR3 sequences, with about 25% observed a single time. This clonotype appeared a few times. This CDR3 spans 18 amino acids. After removal of 0 bases from V and 0 bases from J, the junction contained 7 bases not matched to a gene. The source of this sequence is a human donor in good health. Some libraries in this study had Jurkat cell RNA spiked in. Sequenced sample: naive CD8+ T cells from blood, with Jurkat cell RNA spiked in. Subset described: FACS-sorted CD8+CD4-CCR7+CD45RA+ naive T cells. This rearrangement joins TRBV23-1 to TRBJ2-3; 9 bases agree with TRBD2. TRBV23-1 has ORF status, its function being uncertain. The CDR3 protein is CASSQSGGRGESTDTQYF. The CDR3 DNA reads TGCGCCAGCAGTCAATCGGGCGGGAGGGGCGAGAGCACAGATACGCAGTATTTT.